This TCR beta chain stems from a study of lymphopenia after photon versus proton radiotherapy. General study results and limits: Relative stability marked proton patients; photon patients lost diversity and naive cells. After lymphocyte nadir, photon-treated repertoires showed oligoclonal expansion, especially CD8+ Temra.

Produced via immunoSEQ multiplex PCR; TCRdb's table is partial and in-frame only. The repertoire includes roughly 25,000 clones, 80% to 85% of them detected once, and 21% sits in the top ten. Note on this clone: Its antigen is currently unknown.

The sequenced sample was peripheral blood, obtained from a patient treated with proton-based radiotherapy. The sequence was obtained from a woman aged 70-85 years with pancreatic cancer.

In DNA form, the CDR3 reads TGTGCCAGCAGCTTAGCGCATTCGATTAGCGGGAGGGCCCTCTACGAGCAGTACTTC. Translated: CASSLAHSISGRALYEQYF. The chain is built from TRBV7-2 and TRBJ2-7, with 11 bases identical to TRBD2. V trimming: 0 bases; J trimming: 3 bases; junction bases outside the gene matches: 13. The CDR3 loop spans 19 amino acids. Germline values: CDR1 SGHTA, CDR2 FQGNSA.